One sample yielded the 20 T cell receptor beta chains listed below, sequenced in a study of T-cell memory formation after mild COVID-19. TCRdb fed the 5' RACE reads into MiXCR, producing one record per CDR3 protein. The profile shows roughly 260,000 distinct CDR3 sequences, roughly 17% of them singletons. The specimen sequenced was PBMCs or a T cell subset sorted from them (not recorded which). The source of these receptors is a man in his late teens or twenties who had mild COVID-19 (a few samples of this study predate the infection). Cell type and time point are not known.

The chain is built from TRBV7-2 and TRBJ1-2; D unresolved. Germline V gives CDR1 SGHTA, CDR2 FQGNSA. This CDR3 spans 19 amino acids. With 4 bases removed from V and 6 bases from J, the gap between germline ends came to 30 bases. DNA for the CDR3: TGTGCCAGCAGCTCTTATCTGAGCGGGCCGGCGTCGAGGACGGATGGCTACACCTTC. Encoded protein: CASSSYLSGPASRTDGYTF.

This clonotype was seen ten or more times. V gene TRBV21-1 combines with J gene TRBJ2-1. TRBV21-1 is a pseudogene. This CDR3 has 13 residues. The CDR3 sequence: CASSWTAYNEQFF. The CDR3, as DNA: TGTGCCAGCAGCTGGACCGCCTACAATGAGCAGTTCTTC.

V gene TRBV6-1 combines with J gene TRBJ1-2; D gene uncertain. Germline CDR1 MNHNS, CDR2 SASEGT. The CDR3 sequence is 14 residues long. V dropped 0 bases and J dropped 4 bases, with 9 bases sitting between them. The CDR3 spells CASSEAFPVYGYTF. The CDR3 DNA is TGTGCCAGCAGTGAAGCTTTCCCAGTCTATGGCTACACCTTC.

The V gene is TRBV30, the J gene TRBJ1-2; D is unclear. The length of the CDR3 is 11 residues. Germline V gives CDR1 GTSNPN, CDR2 SVGIG (reference sequence). The CDR3 bases are TGTGCTCATACCCGAAACTATGGCTACACCTTC. As protein: CAHTRNYGYTF.

This clonotype was counted only a few times. The chain combines TRBV10-3 with TRBJ2-7; 12 bases line up with TRBD1. Trimming cost V 10 bases and J 5 bases; bases outside gene matches: 6. CDR1 and CDR2 (germline): ENHRY, SYGVKD. CDR3 length equals 13 residues. In DNA, the CDR3 is TGTGCCAATTCGGGACAGGGGGCCCACGAGCAGTACTTC. It encodes CANSGQGAHEQYF.

The rearrangement joins TRBV7-2 to TRBJ1-6; no definite D call. Germline V CDR1 and CDR2: SGHTA, FQGNSA. There are 15 residues in the CDR3. V lost 8 bases, J lost 2 bases, and 13 bases lay in between. This CDR3 reads CASGPIQAYNSPLHF. The CDR3 bases are TGTGCCAGCGGGCCAATTCAGGCCTATAATTCACCCCTCCACTTT.

This clonotype appeared many times. The chain uses TRBV28 and TRBJ2-7; D is perhaps TRBD1 (5 bases). CDR3 length: 13 residues. V gave up 5 bases and J gave up 3 bases, with 11 bases separating them. CDR1 MDHEN and CDR2 SYDVKM come from the germline V gene. The CDR3 spells CASSRAGIYEQYV. DNA of the CDR3: TGTGCCAGCAGTAGGGCAGGGATCTACGAGCAGTACGTC.

The chain recombines TRBV5-1 with TRBJ2-7; D is unclear. The CDR3 spans 13 residues. Germline CDR1 SGHRS, CDR2 YFSETQ. The V end was cut by 4 bases, the J end by 7 bases, with 15 bases between. Written as DNA, the CDR3 is TGCGCCAGCAGCCTGGACCCACTGGGGGAGCAGTACTTC. It specifies CASSLDPLGEQYF. Looking up the rest from reference TRBV5-1 and TRBJ2-7 gives the full variable domain: KAGVTQTPRYLIKTRGQQVTLSCSPISGHRSVSWYQQTPGQGLQFLFEYFSETQRNKGNFPGRFSGRQFSNSRSEMNVSTLELGDSALYLCASSLDPLGEQYFGPGTRLTVT.

This clonotype has a handful of counts. This rearrangement joins TRBV3-1 to TRBJ1-6, with no clear D. Trimming shortened V by 4 bases and J by 5 bases, and 6 bases separated the two germline ends. The CDR3 is 13 residues long. Germline assignment: CDR1 LGHDT and CDR2 YNNKEL (reference sequence). Written as DNA, the CDR3 is TGTGCCAGCAGCCTTACTGATAATTCACCCCTCCACTTT. Translation: CASSLTDNSPLHF.

This sequence joins TRBV10-3 and TRBJ2-1; 11 nucleotides match TRBD2. Trimming at V came to 9 bases and at J to 5 bases, leaving 12 bases not matched to a gene. CDR3 length equals 16 residues. The V gene's germline CDR1 is ENHRY and CDR2 SYGVKD. The CDR3 reads CAISRVAGGSHNEQFF. The CDR3 bases are TGTGCCATTTCTCGAGTAGCGGGGGGGAGTCACAATGAGCAGTTCTTC.

This clonotype has more than one count but fewer than ten. The rearrangement links TRBV4-3 to TRBJ2-3; D is uncertain. V lost 1 base and J lost 0, with 17 bases in between. The CDR3 length is 18 residues. Per germline, CDR1 LGHNA and CDR2 YSLEER. CDR3: CASSQALTSVRSTDTQYF. Written as DNA, the CDR3 is TGCGCCAGCAGCCAAGCCCTCACAAGCGTGAGGAGCACAGATACGCAGTATTTT.

This clonotype was counted between two and nine times. CDR3 protein: CASRRGGSSYNEQFF. The CDR3, as DNA: TGTGCCAGCAGAAGGGGGGGGAGCTCCTACAATGAGCAGTTCTTC. J is TRBJ2-1 and V is TRBV27; possible D gene TRBD2, 7 bases. The CDR3 covers 15 residues. V was cut by 6 bases and J by 0 bases, with 12 bases left in between. CDR1 is MNHEY, CDR2 SMNVEV, per germline (reference sequence).

The chain has TRBV20-1 and TRBJ2-5; 10 bases line up with TRBD2. Unmatched junction bases numbered 9, after V lost 3 bases and J lost 5 bases. CDR1 is DFQATT and CDR2 is SNEGSKA in the germline V gene (reference sequence). CDR3 length: 15 amino acids. The CDR3 protein is CSASTSGASRETQYF. CDR3 DNA: TGCAGTGCTAGCACTAGCGGGGCCTCGCGGGAGACCCAGTACTTC.

V is TRBV10-3 and J is TRBJ1-2, with D tentatively TRBD1 (5 bases). V was cut by 3 bases and J by 4 bases, with 12 bases left in between. The CDR3 length is 14 residues. Germline CDR1 is ENHRY and CDR2 is SYGVKD. The CDR3 protein is CAISDGGRGYGYTF. CDR3 bases: TGTGCCATCAGTGATGGGGGAAGGGGCTATGGCTACACCTTC.

This clonotype showed up just a few times. The chain recombines TRBV4-3 with TRBJ2-3, with a tentative D call TRBD2 (5 bases). Germline V lookup: CDR1 LGHNA, CDR2 YSLEER. CDR3 length: 13 residues. V lost 1 base and J 7 bases, leaving 9 bases between the germline ends. CDR3 loop: CASSQAGKNTQYF. CDR3 bases: TGCGCCAGCAGCCAAGCGGGGAAGAATACGCAGTATTTT.

The chain has TRBV20-1 and TRBJ1-3; no reliable D call. Germline V gives CDR1 DFQATT, CDR2 SNEGSKA (reference sequence). The CDR3 is 14 amino acids. Trimming removed 3 bases from V and 0 bases from J, with 9 bases in between. CDR3 region: CSASGRSSGNTIYF. In DNA, the CDR3 is TGCAGTGCTAGTGGTCGCTCCTCTGGAAACACCATATATTTT.

The V gene is TRBV18, the J gene TRBJ1-3; no clear D gene. The CDR3 extends over 15 amino acids. Germline V CDR1 and CDR2: KGHSH, LQKENI. V was clipped by 4 bases and J by 0 bases, with 10 bases between them. The CDR3 DNA is TGTGCCAGCTCACTGAGTTATGGCTCTGGAAACACCATATATTTT. It is translated as CASSLSYGSGNTIYF.

This clonotype was detected a few times. The CDR3 region has the DNA TGTGCCAGCAGTTCCCCGGGGAGCGGGGGCCGGGAGACCCAGTACTTC. Encoded protein: CASSSPGSGGRETQYF. This rearrangement joins TRBV6-6 to TRBJ2-5; the match to TRBD2 covers 8 bases. Germline trimming cut 4 bases from V and 5 bases from J; bases unmatched to any gene: 12. This CDR3 comprises 16 residues. Germline V gene data show CDR1 as MNHNY and CDR2 as SVGAGI (reference sequence).

Only a few counts were recorded for this clonotype. DNA of the CDR3: TGTGCCAGCCTCGAAGTCGGGGAGCTGTTTTTT. Its translation: CASLEVGELFF. J is TRBJ2-2 and V is TRBV2; unclear D gene. Germline values: CDR1 SNHLY, CDR2 FYNNEI. The CDR3 contains 11 residues. With 8 bases removed from V and 7 bases from J, the gap between germline ends came to 8 bases.

In its sample, this clonotype was seen a few times. CDR3 DNA sequence: TGTGCCAGCAGCCAAGAGACCCCACAGGATGGGGATGAGCAGTTCTTC. Encoded protein: CASSQETPQDGDEQFF. The chain joins TRBV4-2 to TRBJ2-1; TRBD1 might be the D (5 bases). In germline, CDR1 is LGHNA, CDR2 YNFKEQ. This CDR3 has 16 amino acids. Deletions cut 0 bases from V and 8 bases from J, with 17 bases between.